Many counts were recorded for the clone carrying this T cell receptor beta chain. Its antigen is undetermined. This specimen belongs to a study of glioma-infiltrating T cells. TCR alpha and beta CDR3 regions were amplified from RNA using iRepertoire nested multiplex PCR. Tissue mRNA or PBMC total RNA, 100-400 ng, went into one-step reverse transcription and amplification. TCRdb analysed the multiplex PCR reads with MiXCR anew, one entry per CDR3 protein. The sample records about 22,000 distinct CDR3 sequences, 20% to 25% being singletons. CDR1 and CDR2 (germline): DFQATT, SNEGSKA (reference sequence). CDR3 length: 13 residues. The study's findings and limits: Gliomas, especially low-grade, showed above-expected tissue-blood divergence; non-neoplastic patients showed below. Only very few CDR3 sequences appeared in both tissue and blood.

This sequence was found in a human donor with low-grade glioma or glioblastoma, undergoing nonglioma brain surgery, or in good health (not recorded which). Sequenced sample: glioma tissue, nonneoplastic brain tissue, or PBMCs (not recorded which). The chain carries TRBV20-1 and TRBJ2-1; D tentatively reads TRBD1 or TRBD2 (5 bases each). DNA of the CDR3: TGCAGCGGGGCCCCGGGGCCCCTCCATGAGCAGTTCTTC. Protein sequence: CSGAPGPLHEQFF.